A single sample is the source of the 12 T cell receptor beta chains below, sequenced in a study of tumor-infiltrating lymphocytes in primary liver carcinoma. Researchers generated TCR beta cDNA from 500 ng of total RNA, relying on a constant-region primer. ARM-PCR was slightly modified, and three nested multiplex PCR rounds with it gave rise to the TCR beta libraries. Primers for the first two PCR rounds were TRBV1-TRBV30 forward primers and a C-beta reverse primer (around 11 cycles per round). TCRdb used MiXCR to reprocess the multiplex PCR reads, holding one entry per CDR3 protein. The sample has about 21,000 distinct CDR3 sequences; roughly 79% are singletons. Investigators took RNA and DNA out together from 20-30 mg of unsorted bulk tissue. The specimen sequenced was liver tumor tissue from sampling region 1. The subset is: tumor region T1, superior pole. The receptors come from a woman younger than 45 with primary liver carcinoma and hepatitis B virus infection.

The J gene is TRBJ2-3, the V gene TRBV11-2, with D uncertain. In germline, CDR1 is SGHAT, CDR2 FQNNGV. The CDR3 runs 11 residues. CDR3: CTTRRTDTQYF. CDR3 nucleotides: TGTACCACCAGACGCACAGATACGCAGTATTTT. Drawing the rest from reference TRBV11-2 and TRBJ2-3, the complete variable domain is EAGVAQSPRYKIIEKRQSVAFWCNPISGHATLYWYQQILGQGPKLLIQFQNNGVVDDSQLPKDRFSAERLKGVDSTLKIQPAKLEDSAVYLCTTRRTDTQYFGPGTRLTVL.

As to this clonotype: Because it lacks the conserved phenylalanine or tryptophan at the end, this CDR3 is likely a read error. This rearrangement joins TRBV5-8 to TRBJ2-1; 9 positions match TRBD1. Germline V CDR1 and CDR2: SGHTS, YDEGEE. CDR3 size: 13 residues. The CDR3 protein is CASSMDRGNDQFS. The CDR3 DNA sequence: TGTGCCAGCAGCATGGACAGGGGCAATGATCAGTTCTCC.

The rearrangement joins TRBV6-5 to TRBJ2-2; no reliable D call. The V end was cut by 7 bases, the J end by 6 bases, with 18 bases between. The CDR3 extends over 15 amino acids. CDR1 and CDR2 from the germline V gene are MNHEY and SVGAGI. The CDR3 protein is CASTPRIGFAGELFF. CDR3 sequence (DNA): TGTGCCAGCACTCCGCGGATAGGGTTCGCCGGGGAGCTGTTTTTT.

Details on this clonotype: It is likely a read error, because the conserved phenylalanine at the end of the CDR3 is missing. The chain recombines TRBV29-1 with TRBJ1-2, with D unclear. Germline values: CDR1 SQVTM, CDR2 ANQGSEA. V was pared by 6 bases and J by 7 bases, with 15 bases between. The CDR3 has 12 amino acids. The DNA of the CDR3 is TGCAGCGTGAGGGAGGGAAGTATTGGCTACACCCTC. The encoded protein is CSVREGSIGYTL.

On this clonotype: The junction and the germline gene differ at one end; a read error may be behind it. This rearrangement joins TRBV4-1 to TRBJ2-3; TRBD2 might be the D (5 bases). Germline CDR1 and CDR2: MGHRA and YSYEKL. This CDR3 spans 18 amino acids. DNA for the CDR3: TGCTCCAGCAGCCAACTAGGTATGGTAGTTGAAGACTCGGATACGCAGTATTTT. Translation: CSSSQLGMVVEDSDTQYF.

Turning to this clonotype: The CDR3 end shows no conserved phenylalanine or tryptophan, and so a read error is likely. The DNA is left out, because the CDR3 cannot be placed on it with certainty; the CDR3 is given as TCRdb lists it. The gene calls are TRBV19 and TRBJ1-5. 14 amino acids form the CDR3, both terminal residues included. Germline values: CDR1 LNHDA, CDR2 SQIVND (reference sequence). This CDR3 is CASSDLGLGQPQHY.

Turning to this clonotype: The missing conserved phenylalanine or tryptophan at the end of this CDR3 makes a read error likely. CDR3 DNA: TGTACCAGCAGTCCAACGGGACACTGCTTCTTGGATGAGCAGTTCTAC. Its protein product is CTSSPTGHCFLDEQFY. The genes are TRBV11-3 and TRBJ2-1; D might be TRBD1 (6 bases). The CDR3 spans 16 residues. The germline V gene has CDR1 SGHNT and CDR2 YENEEA.

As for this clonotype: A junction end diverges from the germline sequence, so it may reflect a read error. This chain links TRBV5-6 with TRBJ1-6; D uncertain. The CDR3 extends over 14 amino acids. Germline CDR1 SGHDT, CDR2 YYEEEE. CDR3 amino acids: CASSLVALRSPLHF. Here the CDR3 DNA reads TGTGCCAGCAGTTTGGTAGCACTGAGGTCACCCCTCCACTTT.

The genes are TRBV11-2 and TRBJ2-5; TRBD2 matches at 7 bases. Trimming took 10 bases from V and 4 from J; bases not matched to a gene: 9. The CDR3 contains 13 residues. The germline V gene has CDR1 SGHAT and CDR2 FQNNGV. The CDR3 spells CAITHGLGETQYF. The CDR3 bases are TGTGCCATCACCCACGGACTAGGAGAGACCCAGTACTTC.

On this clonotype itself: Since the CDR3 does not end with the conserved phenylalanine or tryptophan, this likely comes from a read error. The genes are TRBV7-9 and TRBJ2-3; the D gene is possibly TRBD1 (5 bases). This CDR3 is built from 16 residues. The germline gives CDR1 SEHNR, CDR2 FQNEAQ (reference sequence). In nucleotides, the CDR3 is TGTGCCAGCAGCCCTGGCAGTGCCCCTGGCACAGGTACGCAGTATTCT. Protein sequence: CASSPGSAPGTGTQYS.

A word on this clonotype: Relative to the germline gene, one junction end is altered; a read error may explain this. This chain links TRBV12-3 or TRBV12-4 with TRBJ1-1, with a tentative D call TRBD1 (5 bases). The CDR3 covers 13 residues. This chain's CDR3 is CVSSMGRGMTAFF. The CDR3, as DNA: TGTGTCAGCAGCATGGGACGGGGGATGACGGCTTTCTTT.

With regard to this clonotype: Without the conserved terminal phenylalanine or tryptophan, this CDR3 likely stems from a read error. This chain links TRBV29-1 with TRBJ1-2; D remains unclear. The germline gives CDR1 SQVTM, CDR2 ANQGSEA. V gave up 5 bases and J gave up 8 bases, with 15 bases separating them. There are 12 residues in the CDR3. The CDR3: CSVLHCGGGYTS. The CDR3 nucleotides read TGCAGCGTTCTCCATTGTGGTGGCGGCTACACCTCC.